This TCR beta chain was captured by sequencing in a study of T cells expressing NK-cell markers. Study summary: Serological testing identified most of the eight sequenced donors as HCMV-seropositive and one as seronegative.

Production of TCR beta cDNA relied on 5'RACE template switching with UMIs. One entry per CDR3 protein, without DNA, is what TCRdb gives after re-calling the 5' RACE reads. The sample's table shows 550,000 to 600,000 distinct CDR3 sequences. This CDR3 contains 13 residues. CDR1 and CDR2 (germline): ENHRY, SYGVKD. Turning to this clonotype: Its target is unknown.

Whole-study results and caveats: Dominant NKG2C+ clonotypes accounted for roughly 1.0-7.0% of CD8+ T cells in about 6 donors. The CD3+CD56-NKG2C+ fraction of several donors was also led by these clonotypes.

The receptor's source is a man aged 18-30 years in good health. The chain carries TRBV10-3 and TRBJ2-5; TCRdb proposes TRBD2, but this gene call is untestable without DNA. Sequencing was done on a sample of blood T cells: a sorted CD56 or NKG2C T cell subset, CD4+ or CD8+ T cells, or bulk PBMC T cells (not recorded which). This CDR3 reads CAIKDLAGETQYF.